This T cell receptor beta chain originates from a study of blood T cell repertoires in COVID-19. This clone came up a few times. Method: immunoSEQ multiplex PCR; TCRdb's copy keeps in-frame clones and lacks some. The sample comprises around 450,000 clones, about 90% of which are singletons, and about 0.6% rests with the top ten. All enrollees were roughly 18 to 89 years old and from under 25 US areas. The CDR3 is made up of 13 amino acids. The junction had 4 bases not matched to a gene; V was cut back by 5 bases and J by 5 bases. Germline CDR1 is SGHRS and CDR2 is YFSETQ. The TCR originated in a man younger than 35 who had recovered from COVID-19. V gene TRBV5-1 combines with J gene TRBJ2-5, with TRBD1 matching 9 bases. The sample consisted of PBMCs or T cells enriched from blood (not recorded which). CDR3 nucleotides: TGCGCCAGCAGAACAGGACAGGGGGAGACCCAGTACTTC. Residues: CASRTGQGETQYF.